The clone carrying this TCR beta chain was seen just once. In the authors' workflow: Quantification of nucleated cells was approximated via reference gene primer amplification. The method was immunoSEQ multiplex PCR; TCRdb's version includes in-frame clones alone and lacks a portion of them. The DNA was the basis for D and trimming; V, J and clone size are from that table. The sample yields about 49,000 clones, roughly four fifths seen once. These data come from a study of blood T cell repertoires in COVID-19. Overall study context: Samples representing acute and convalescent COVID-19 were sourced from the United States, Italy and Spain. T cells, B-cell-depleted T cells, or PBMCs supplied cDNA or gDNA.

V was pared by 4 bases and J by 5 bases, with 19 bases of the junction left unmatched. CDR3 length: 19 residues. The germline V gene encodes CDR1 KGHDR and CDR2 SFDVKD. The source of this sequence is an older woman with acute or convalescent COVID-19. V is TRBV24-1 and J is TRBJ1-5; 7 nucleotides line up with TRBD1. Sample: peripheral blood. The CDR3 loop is CATSERWQGVLGKYQPQHF. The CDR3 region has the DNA TGTGCCACCAGTGAGCGTTGGCAGGGGGTTCTGGGGAAATATCAGCCCCAGCATTTT.